The clone carrying this TCR beta chain occurred a few times. Germline values: CDR1 MNHNS, CDR2 SASEGT. Germline trimming cut 3 bases from V and 5 bases from J; bases unmatched to any gene: 1. This CDR3 is built from 14 residues. The data derive from a study of T cell clones after liver transplantation. About the study: Graft-donor-reactive sequences were compared with third-party-reactive TCRbeta sequences from pre-transplant mixed lymphocyte reactions.

Sequencing used immunoSEQ multiplex PCR; TCRdb keeps in-frame clones, though not all of them. The sample has around 110,000 clones, roughly nine tenths seen once; the top ten hold 0.8% to 0.9%. The material sequenced was CD4+ T cells from blood, taken 12 months after liver transplant. The receptor was isolated from a human patient who received a liver transplant. Some T cells may trace back to the graft donor. This chain joins TRBV6-1 and TRBJ1-5; 10 bases line up with TRBD1. CDR3 protein: CASSDGQGDQPQHF. The CDR3 nucleotides are TGTGCCAGCAGTGACGGACAGGGGGATCAGCCCCAGCATTTT.